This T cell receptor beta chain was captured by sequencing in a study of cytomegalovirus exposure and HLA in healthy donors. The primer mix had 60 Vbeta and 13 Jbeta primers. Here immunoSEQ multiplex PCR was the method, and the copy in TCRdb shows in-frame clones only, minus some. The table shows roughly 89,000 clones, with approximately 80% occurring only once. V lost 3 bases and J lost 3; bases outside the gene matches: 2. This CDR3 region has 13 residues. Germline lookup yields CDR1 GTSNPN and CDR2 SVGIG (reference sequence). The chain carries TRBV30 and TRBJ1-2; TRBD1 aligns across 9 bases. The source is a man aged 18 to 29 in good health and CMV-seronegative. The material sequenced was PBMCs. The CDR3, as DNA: TGTGCCTGGAGCTGGACAGGGGACTATGGCTACACCTTC. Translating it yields CAWSWTGDYGYTF.